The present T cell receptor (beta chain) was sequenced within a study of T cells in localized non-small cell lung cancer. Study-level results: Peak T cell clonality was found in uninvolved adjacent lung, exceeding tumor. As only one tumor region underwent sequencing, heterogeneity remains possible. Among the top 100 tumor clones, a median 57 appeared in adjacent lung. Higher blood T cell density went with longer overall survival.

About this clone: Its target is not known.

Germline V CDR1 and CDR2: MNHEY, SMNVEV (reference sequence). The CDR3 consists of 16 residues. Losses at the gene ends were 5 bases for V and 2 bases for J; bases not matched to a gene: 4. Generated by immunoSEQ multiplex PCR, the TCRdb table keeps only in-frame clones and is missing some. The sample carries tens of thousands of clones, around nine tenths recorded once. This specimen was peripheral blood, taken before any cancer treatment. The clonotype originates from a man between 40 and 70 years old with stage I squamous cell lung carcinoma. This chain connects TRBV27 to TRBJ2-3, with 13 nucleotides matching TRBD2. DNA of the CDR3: TGTGCCAGCAGTCCCGGACTAGCGGGGGACACAGATACGCAGTATTTT. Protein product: CASSPGLAGDTDTQYF.